The rows below give T cell receptor beta chains drawn from one sample of a study of T-cell reconstitution after alpha-beta-depleted transplantation in children. TCRdb passed the PCR reads through MiXCR, listing each CDR3 protein once. The table lists hundreds of thousands of distinct CDR3 sequences, approximately 13% of them singletons, with over 5.5% in the top ten. The sample consisted of PBMCs from the stem cell graft donor, taken from the stem cell graft. These receptors all come from a human donor who donated a stem cell graft to a child with combined immunodeficiency. CDR3s leave out the opening cysteine and the closing phenylalanine or tryptophan.

j_call v_call cdr3_aa
TRBJ1-5 TRBV7-8 ASSLSGSGQPQH
TRBJ2-1 TRBV5-1 ASGVEPVWVYNEQF
TRBJ2-5 TRBV29-1 SVGFSSETQY
TRBJ2-4 TRBV7-8 ASSLGWLVNIQY
TRBJ2-3 TRBV5-5 ASSLLQGGTDTQY
TRBJ2-5 TRBV7-8 ASSRHATGKETQY
TRBJ2-7 TRBV20-1 SGKARLAPGEQY
TRBJ2-3 TRBV12-3/TRBV12-4 ASSLFRTGSADTQY
TRBJ2-5 TRBV20-1 SARDGVASGGSPQETQY
TRBJ2-6 TRBV6-2/TRBV6-3 ASSPTTGWGSGANVLT
TRBJ1-6 TRBV20-1 SALLPGHNSPLH
TRBJ1-5 TRBV2 ASSGGDQPQH
TRBJ2-1 TRBV7-9 ASSPLGRDNEQF
TRBJ1-1 TRBV12-3/TRBV12-4 ASSLETQNTEAF
TRBJ2-5 TRBV11-2 ASSLDRRSLPEEETQY
TRBJ2-3 TRBV5-5 ASNHRGSSTDTQY
TRBJ2-2 TRBV2 ASSETGHTGELF
TRBJ2-1 TRBV6-1 ASSRAGGRSYNEQF
TRBJ2-2 TRBV29-1 SVGGGSDTGELF
TRBJ2-7 TRBV13 ASSPRDRGSPTYEQY
TRBJ2-5 TRBV20-1 SASIPEQGASQETQY
TRBJ2-1 TRBV12-3/TRBV12-4 ASRRRTGTEQF
TRBJ1-4 TRBV4-3 ASSQDLGATNEKLF
TRBJ2-1 TRBV7-9 ASSSAGTGLSEQF
TRBJ2-1 TRBV5-1 ASSLDWLGAQAEQF
TRBJ2-1 TRBV29-1 SVEDFYRGRDPHPSYNEQF
TRBJ2-3 TRBV6-6 ASSGDPDTQY
TRBJ2-1 TRBV7-2 ASSPQTGDYEQF
TRBJ2-2 TRBV12-3/TRBV12-4 ASSFGTKGSDTGELF
TRBJ2-1 TRBV6-2/TRBV6-3 ASSPLVFSYNEQF
TRBJ2-2 TRBV20-1 SARTSGRDVGELF
TRBJ2-3 TRBV28 ASSPPPTDTQY
TRBJ2-5 TRBV29-1 SVVGQRQETQY
TRBJ1-1 TRBV12-5 ASGLVTDKMNTEAF
TRBJ2-5 TRBV24-1 ATSDSGQGKRGTQY
TRBJ2-7 TRBV4-2 ASSQPSTGRSSYEQY
TRBJ1-2 TRBV12-3/TRBV12-4 ASSLGKVGYGYT
TRBJ2-1 TRBV4-3 ASSHGGGDNEKKF
TRBJ1-6 TRBV6-1 ASSEVFGNSPLH
TRBJ2-3 TRBV5-1 ASSLVGFGDTQY
TRBJ2-4 TRBV5-6 ASSPGSSGAKNIQY
TRBJ2-1 TRBV27 ASSLFSSGGSYNEQF
TRBJ2-3 TRBV12-3/TRBV12-4 ASSTTDTDTQY
TRBJ2-1 TRBV6-1 ASKLAGVMGEQF
TRBJ2-3 TRBV4-3 ASSTRGGALADTQY
TRBJ1-2 TRBV28 ASSFVVEGGGYT
TRBJ2-3 TRBV10-3 AISESRGPDTQY
TRBJ2-7 TRBV20-1 SAPRDTSYEQY
TRBJ2-6 TRBV7-9 ASKAGTGANVLT
TRBJ2-2 TRBV7-6 ASSLEGHGYPELF
TRBJ2-1 TRBV5-1 ASSPKREGRNEQF
TRBJ1-5 TRBV7-9 ASSGQEYSNQPQH
TRBJ2-5 TRBV20-1 SAGGLAQY
TRBJ2-5 TRBV7-2 ASSVRGGETQY
TRBJ1-4 TRBV30 AWSGRTGSLATNEKLF
TRBJ1-1 TRBV12-3/TRBV12-4 ASRTAWDTEAF
TRBJ2-2 TRBV18 ASSPTASVTGELF
TRBJ2-7 TRBV7-8 ASSLGDLSDEQY
TRBJ2-3 TRBV7-3 ASSIGTYTSTDTQY